The T cell receptor (beta chain) under discussion was sequenced for a study of blood T cell repertoires in COVID-19. Overall study: Spain, Italy and the United States supplied samples that represented acute and convalescent COVID-19.

Under the authors' procedure: Nucleated cell counts were estimated from reference gene primer amplification. Libraries were prepared by immunoSEQ multiplex PCR; TCRdb keeps only in-frame clonotypes and omits some of them. From that table come the V and J calls and clone size; the DNA was used to work out D and trimming. In the table there are about 160,000 clones, roughly 80% of which are singletons. Specimen: peripheral blood. The TCR sequence derives from a man in his sixties with acute or convalescent COVID-19.

The CDR3 region has the DNA TGTGCCACCAGTGACCCGATCAAAACAGGGGGCGAAAAACTGTTTTTT. It yields the protein CATSDPIKTGGEKLFF. The V call is TRBV24-1, the J call TRBJ1-4; TRBD1 aligns across 9 bases. With 4 bases clipped from V and 8 bases from J, the junction kept 10 bases outside the gene matches. Germline assignment: CDR1 KGHDR and CDR2 SFDVKD. There are 16 residues in the CDR3.